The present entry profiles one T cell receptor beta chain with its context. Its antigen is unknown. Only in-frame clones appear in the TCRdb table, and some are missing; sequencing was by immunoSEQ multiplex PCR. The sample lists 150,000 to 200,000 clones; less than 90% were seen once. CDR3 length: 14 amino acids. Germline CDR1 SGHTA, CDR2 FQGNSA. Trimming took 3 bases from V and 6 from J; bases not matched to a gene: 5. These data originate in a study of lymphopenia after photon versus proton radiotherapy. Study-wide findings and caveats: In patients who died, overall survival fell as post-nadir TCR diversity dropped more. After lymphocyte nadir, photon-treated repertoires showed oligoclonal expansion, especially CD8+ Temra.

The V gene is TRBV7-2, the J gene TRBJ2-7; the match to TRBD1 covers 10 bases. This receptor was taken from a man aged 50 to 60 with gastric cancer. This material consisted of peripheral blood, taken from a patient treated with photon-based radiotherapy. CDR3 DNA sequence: TGTGCCAGCAGCTTCAGGACAGGGGGGAGCGAGCAGTACTTC. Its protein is CASSFRTGGSEQYF.